In this sample, the clone carrying this T cell receptor (beta chain) turned up once. Trimming at V came to 4 bases and at J to 5 bases, leaving 6 bases not matched to a gene. This CDR3 comprises 13 residues. Germline loops: CDR1 SQVTM, CDR2 ANQGSEA. The entry originates in a study of blood T cell repertoires in COVID-19. Whole-study context: Sites in the United States, Italy and Spain provided acute and convalescent COVID-19 samples. T cells, B-cell-depleted T cells, or PBMCs supplied cDNA or gDNA.

Libraries were prepared by immunoSEQ multiplex PCR; TCRdb keeps only in-frame clonotypes and omits some of them. The sample holds 140,000 or so clones; roughly 90% are singletons and the top ten take around 2.3%. Seattle patients were enrolled while actively infected and followed longitudinally. The receptor was derived from a human donor with COVID-19, enrolled during active disease. The donor label of this sample is uncertain. Material for sequencing was peripheral blood. The chain combines TRBV29-1 with TRBJ1-1; 8 nucleotides agree with TRBD1. The CDR3 nucleotides are TGCAGCGTTGGAACAGGGGGGGGAACTGAAGCTTTCTTT. Protein: CSVGTGGGTEAFF.